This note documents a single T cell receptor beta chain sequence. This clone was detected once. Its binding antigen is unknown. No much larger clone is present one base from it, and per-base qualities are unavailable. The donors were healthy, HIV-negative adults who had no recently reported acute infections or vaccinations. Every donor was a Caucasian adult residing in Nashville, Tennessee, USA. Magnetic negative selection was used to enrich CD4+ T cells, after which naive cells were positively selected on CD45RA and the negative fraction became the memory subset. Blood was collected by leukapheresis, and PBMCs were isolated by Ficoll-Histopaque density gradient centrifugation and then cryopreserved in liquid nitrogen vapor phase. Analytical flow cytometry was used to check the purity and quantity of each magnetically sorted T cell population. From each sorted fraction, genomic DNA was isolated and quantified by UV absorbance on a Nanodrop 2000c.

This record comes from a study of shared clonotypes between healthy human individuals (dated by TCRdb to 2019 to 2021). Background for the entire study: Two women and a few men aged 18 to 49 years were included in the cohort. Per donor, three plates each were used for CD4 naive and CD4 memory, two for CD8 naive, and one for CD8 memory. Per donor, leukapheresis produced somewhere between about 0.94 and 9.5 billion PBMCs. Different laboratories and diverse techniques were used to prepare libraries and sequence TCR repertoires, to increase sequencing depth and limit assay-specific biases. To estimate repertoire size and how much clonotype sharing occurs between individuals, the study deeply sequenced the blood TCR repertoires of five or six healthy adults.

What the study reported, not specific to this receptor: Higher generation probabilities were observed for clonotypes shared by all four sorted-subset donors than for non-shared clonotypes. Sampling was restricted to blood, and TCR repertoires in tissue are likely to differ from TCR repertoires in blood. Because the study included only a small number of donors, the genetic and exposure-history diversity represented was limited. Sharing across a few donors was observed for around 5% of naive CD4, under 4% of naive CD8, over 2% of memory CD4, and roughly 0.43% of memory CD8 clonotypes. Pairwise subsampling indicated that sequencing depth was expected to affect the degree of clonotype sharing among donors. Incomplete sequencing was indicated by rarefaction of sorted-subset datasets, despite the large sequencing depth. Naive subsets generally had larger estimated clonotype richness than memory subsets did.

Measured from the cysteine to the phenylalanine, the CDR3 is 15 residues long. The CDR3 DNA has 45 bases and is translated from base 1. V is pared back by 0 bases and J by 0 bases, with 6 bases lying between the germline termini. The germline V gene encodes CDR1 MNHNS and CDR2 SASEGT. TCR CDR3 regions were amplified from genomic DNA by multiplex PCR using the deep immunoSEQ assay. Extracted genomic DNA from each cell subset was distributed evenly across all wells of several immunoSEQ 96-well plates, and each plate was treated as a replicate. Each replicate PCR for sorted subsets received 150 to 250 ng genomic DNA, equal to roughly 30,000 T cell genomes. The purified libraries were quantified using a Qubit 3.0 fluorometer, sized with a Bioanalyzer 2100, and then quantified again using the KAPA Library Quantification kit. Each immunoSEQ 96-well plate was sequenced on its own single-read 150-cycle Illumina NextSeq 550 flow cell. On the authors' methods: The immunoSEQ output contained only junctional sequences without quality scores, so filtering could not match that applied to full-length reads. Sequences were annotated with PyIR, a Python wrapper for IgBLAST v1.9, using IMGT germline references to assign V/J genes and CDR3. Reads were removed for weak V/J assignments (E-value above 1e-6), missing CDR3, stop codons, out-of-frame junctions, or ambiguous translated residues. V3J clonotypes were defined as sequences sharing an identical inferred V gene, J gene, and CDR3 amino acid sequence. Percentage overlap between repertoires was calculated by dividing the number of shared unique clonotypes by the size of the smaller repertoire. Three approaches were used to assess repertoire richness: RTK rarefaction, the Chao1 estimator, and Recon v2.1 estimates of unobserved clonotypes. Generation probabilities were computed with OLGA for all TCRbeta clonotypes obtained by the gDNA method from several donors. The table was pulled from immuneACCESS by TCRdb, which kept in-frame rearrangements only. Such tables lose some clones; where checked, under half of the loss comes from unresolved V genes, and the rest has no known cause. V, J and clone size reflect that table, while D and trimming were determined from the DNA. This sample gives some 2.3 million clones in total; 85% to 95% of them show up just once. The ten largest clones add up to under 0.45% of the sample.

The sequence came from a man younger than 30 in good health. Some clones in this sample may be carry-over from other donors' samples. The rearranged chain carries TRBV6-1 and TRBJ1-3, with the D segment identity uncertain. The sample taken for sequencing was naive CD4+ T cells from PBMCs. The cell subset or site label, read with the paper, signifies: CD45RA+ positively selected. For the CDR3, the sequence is CASSEALVSGNTIYF. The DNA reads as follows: TGTGCCAGCAGTGAAGCGCTAGTCTCTGGAAACACCATATATTTT.